A single sample is the source of the 30 T cell receptor beta chains below, sequenced in a study of T-cell memory formation after mild COVID-19. Each CDR3 protein gets one entry after TCRdb re-called the 5' RACE reads with MiXCR. The table has about 450,000 distinct CDR3 sequences, under 25% seen once. The sequenced sample consisted of PBMCs or a T cell subset sorted from them (not recorded which). The receptors shown here come from an adult woman who had mild COVID-19 (a few samples of this study predate the infection). Cell type and time point are not known.

This clonotype was seen a few times. The chain couples TRBV12-3 or TRBV12-4 to TRBJ2-2; either TRBD1 or TRBD2 may fit D (5 bases each). V gave up 4 bases and J gave up 7 bases, with 13 bases separating them. The CDR3 has 14 amino acids. In DNA form, the CDR3 reads TGTGCCAGCAGTTACCTTGGGGGTGGCGGGGAGCTGTTTTTT. Its translation is CASSYLGGGGELFF.

The chain joins TRBV12-3 or TRBV12-4 to TRBJ2-7; the match to TRBD1 covers 11 bases. The ends lost 5 bases at V and 6 bases at J; junction bases unmatched: 9. The length of the CDR3 is 15 residues. As DNA, the CDR3 is TGTGCCAGCAGTAATACCGGGACAGGGGGACGCGAGCAGTACTTC. It translates to CASSNTGTGGREQYF.

This chain links TRBV7-6 with TRBJ2-7; D tentatively reads TRBD1 or TRBD2 (6 bases each). Germline-derived CDR1 and CDR2 are SGHVS and FNYEAQ. V lost 5 bases to trimming and J lost 2 bases, with 13 bases between them. The CDR3 totals 14 residues. The CDR3 sequence: CASSPQGLPYEQYF. Written as DNA, the CDR3 is TGTGCCAGCAGCCCACAGGGACTTCCCTACGAGCAGTACTTC.

This clonotype appeared a few times. V gene TRBV4-2 combines with J gene TRBJ2-7; D perhaps matches TRBD2 (5 bases). CDR1 is LGHNA, CDR2 YNFKEQ, per germline. This CDR3 is built from 15 residues. V was clipped by 0 bases and J by 0 bases, with 9 bases between them. The DNA of the CDR3 is TGTGCCAGCAGCCAAGAAGGACGGGGCTCCTACGAGCAGTACTTC. Translated: CASSQEGRGSYEQYF.

The chain is built from TRBV4-1 and TRBJ2-1; 13 bases fit TRBD2. There are 18 residues in the CDR3. V lost 0 bases, J lost 7 bases, and 9 bases stayed unmatched. CDR1 is MGHRA and CDR2 is YSYEKL in the germline V gene. CDR3: CASSQEGTGTSGANEQFF. As DNA, the CDR3 is TGCGCCAGCAGCCAAGAAGGGACCGGGACTAGCGGGGCGAATGAGCAGTTCTTC.

Only a few counts were recorded for this clonotype. The CDR3 sequence: CASSLTSGGPTDTQYF. The CDR3 nucleotides read TGTGCCAGCAGTTTAACTAGCGGGGGGCCCACAGATACGCAGTATTTT. This chain connects TRBV7-6 to TRBJ2-3, with TRBD2 matching over 12 bases. Germline assignment: CDR1 SGHVS and CDR2 FNYEAQ. The ends lost 6 bases at V and 2 bases at J; junction bases unmatched: 6. This CDR3 is 16 amino acids long.

The genes are TRBV13 and TRBJ1-5; D uncertain. This CDR3 spans 15 amino acids. Trimming pared 3 bases from V and 0 bases from J, leaving 9 bases between. Germline loops: CDR1 PRHDT, CDR2 FYEKMQ (reference sequence). The CDR3 DNA sequence: TGTGCCAGCAGCTTGGGTTTGGCTAGCAATCAGCCCCAGCATTTT. As protein: CASSLGLASNQPQHF.

This chain links TRBV6-6 with TRBJ2-3; the match to TRBD2 covers 11 bases. With 2 bases clipped from V and 5 bases from J, the junction kept 18 bases outside the gene matches. This CDR3 has 20 amino acids. CDR1 is MNHNY, CDR2 SVGAGI, per germline (reference sequence). The CDR3 loop is CASSYPLVPFSGGALDTQYF. Written as DNA, the CDR3 is TGTGCCAGCAGTTACCCCCTTGTCCCATTTAGCGGGGGGGCCCTAGATACGCAGTATTTT.

The chain employs TRBV11-2 and TRBJ1-2; tentatively, D is TRBD1 (5 bases). There are 16 residues in the CDR3. CDR1 is SGHAT, CDR2 FQNNGV, per germline. The V end lost 5 bases, the J end lost 0 bases, and 16 bases lay between the germline ends. The CDR3: CASSQGGTPANYGYTF. Here the CDR3 DNA reads TGTGCCAGCAGCCAGGGAGGGACTCCAGCTAACTATGGCTACACCTTC.

This sequence joins TRBV6-5 and TRBJ2-3, with 10 bases fitting TRBD2. CDR3 length equals 20 residues. The germline CDR1 and CDR2 sequences are MNHEY and SVGAGI. V shed 0 bases and J 5 bases; nucleotides not matched to a gene: 17. Here the CDR3 reads CASSYSWLAGDVESGDTQYF. In nucleotides, the CDR3 is TGTGCCAGCAGTTACTCGTGGCTAGCGGGAGACGTAGAATCGGGAGATACGCAGTATTTT.

This clonotype showed up just a few times. The J gene is TRBJ2-3, the V gene TRBV5-1; TRBD2 is a possible D gene (5 bases). This CDR3 region has 17 residues. V gave up 2 bases and J gave up 0 bases, with 16 bases separating them. Germline lookup yields CDR1 SGHRS and CDR2 YFSETQ. The CDR3 DNA reads TGCGCCAGCAGCTTTAGTAGGGAGACCCCTAGCACAGATACGCAGTATTTT. As protein: CASSFSRETPSTDTQYF.

J is TRBJ2-1 and V is TRBV24-1; D gene uncertain. Germline CDR1 is KGHDR and CDR2 is SFDVKD. CDR3 length: 15 amino acids. Between the trimmed V and J ends, which lost 10 bases and 0 bases, there was a span of 15 bases. Here the CDR3 reads CATGPGWSSYNEQFF. The CDR3 nucleotides are TGTGCCACTGGCCCGGGCTGGAGCTCCTACAATGAGCAGTTCTTC.

The rearrangement uses TRBV12-3 or TRBV12-4 and TRBJ2-7; D is undetermined. The CDR3 covers 15 residues. V lost 3 bases, J lost 0 bases, and 12 bases lay in between. CDR3 in amino acids: CASSFGSVDSYEQYF. The CDR3 nucleotides are TGTGCCAGCAGTTTTGGGTCGGTTGACTCCTACGAGCAGTACTTC.

This clonotype was seen only a few times. The V call is TRBV7-6, the J call TRBJ2-5; 12 positions match TRBD2. Germline assignment: CDR1 SGHVS and CDR2 FNYEAQ. The CDR3 is made up of 17 amino acids. Unmatched junction bases numbered 8, after V lost 0 bases and J lost 6 bases. CDR3 coding DNA: TGTGCCAGCAGCTTAGCCCCACCCGGGACTAGCGGGCAGACCCAGTACTTC. Its translation is CASSLAPPGTSGQTQYF.

This clonotype has only a few counts. One end of the junction is discordant with germline, which a read error may explain. The chain links TRBV4-1 to TRBJ2-5, with D unresolved. The CDR3 loop spans 14 amino acids. Per the germline V gene, CDR1 is MGHRA and CDR2 is YSYEKL. CDR3 DNA: TGCGCCAGCAGCGAAGACGGGTACCAAGAGACCCAGTACTTC. Its protein product is CASSEDGYQETQYF.

This clonotype was detected only a few times. The chain employs TRBV5-1 and TRBJ2-3; D uncertain. CDR3 length equals 14 residues. The germline gives CDR1 SGHRS, CDR2 YFSETQ. Between the trimmed V and J ends, which lost 0 bases and 4 bases, there was a span of 9 bases. CDR3 protein: CASSLARRPDTQYF. The CDR3 coding sequence is TGCGCCAGCAGCTTGGCCCGGCGCCCAGATACGCAGTATTTT.

This clonotype was observed a handful of times. The rearrangement joins TRBV20-1 to TRBJ2-7; 9 nucleotides line up with TRBD1. Trimming at V came to 6 bases and at J to 2 bases, leaving 11 bases not matched to a gene. The germline gives CDR1 DFQATT, CDR2 SNEGSKA (reference sequence). This CDR3 is 15 amino acids long. CDR3 residues: CSAHPGQGGAYEQYF. The CDR3 bases are TGCAGTGCACACCCGGGACAGGGTGGGGCCTACGAGCAGTACTTC.

A few counts support this clonotype. The chain joins TRBV5-6 to TRBJ2-6; either TRBD1 or TRBD2 may supply D (5 bases each). Trimming cost V 0 bases and J 0 bases, with 10 bases left between them. The CDR3 covers 17 residues. Germline V gene data show CDR1 as SGHDT and CDR2 as YYEEEE. The CDR3 DNA reads TGTGCCAGCAGCTTGGGATGGGGGAGCTCTGGGGCCAACGTCCTGACTTTC. Translated: CASSLGWGSSGANVLTF.

This rearrangement joins TRBV20-1 to TRBJ2-3, with TRBD2 identical over 9 bases. The length of the CDR3 is 16 residues. V gave up 5 bases and J gave up 5 bases; unmatched junction bases: 14. Germline V lookup: CDR1 DFQATT, CDR2 SNEGSKA (reference sequence). CDR3 nucleotide sequence: TGCAGTGCTCTTACCCTAGCGGGGTCCCACGGAGATACGCAGTATTTT. Protein product: CSALTLAGSHGDTQYF.

The rearrangement joins TRBV5-1 to TRBJ1-1; D possibly corresponds to TRBD1 (6 bases). The CDR3 contains 14 residues. Trimming stripped 0 bases from V and 5 bases from J, with 11 bases between. In germline, CDR1 is SGHRS, CDR2 YFSETQ. The CDR3 DNA is TGCGCCAGCAGCTTGGCTGGGGGGCGGACTGAAGCTTTCTTT. Protein sequence: CASSLAGGRTEAFF.

The rearrangement joins TRBV5-1 to TRBJ2-1; 14 positions match TRBD2. CDR1 is SGHRS and CDR2 is YFSETQ in the germline V gene. The CDR3 loop spans 15 amino acids. Unmatched junction bases numbered 5, after V lost 4 bases and J lost 8 bases. The CDR3 reads CASSPTSGRGDEQFF. DNA for the CDR3: TGCGCCAGCAGCCCGACTAGCGGGAGGGGCGATGAGCAGTTCTTC.

CDR3 nucleotides: TGTGCCAGCAGTCTCGGGACAGCCCCGGCCGAGCAGTACTTC. Protein: CASSLGTAPAEQYF. The rearrangement uses TRBV12-3 or TRBV12-4 and TRBJ2-7; the match to TRBD1 covers 7 bases. This CDR3 is built from 14 residues. Trimming took 5 bases from V and 6 from J; bases not matched to a gene: 10.

Here the CDR3 DNA reads TGCAGTGCGAGGCCTCCGGGAAGCTATGGCTACACCTTC. Protein sequence: CSARPPGSYGYTF. V usage is TRBV20-1 and J usage is TRBJ1-2; D not certain. This CDR3 contains 13 residues. V was clipped by 6 bases and J by 4 bases, with 15 bases between them. CDR1 is DFQATT and CDR2 is SNEGSKA in the germline V gene (reference sequence).

The genes are TRBV7-2 and TRBJ2-5, with 14 bases identical to TRBD2. The CDR3 extends over 17 amino acids. Trimming at V came to 5 bases and at J to 4 bases, leaving 9 bases not matched to a gene. Germline CDR1 is SGHTA and CDR2 is FQGNSA. CDR3 region: CASSHGLAGGLSETQYF. The DNA of the CDR3 is TGTGCCAGCAGCCACGGACTAGCGGGAGGTTTATCAGAGACCCAGTACTTC.

This chain joins TRBV9 and TRBJ2-3; perhaps D is TRBD1 or TRBD2 (5 bases each). The germline CDR1 and CDR2 sequences are SGDLS and YYNGEE. The ends were cut back, 1 base at V and 1 base at J, with 13 bases in the middle. This CDR3 is built from 16 residues. CDR3 in amino acids: CASSVTGQGGTDTQYF. The DNA of the CDR3 is TGTGCCAGCAGCGTAACCGGTCAGGGAGGCACAGATACGCAGTATTTT.

The chain combines TRBV6-5 with TRBJ2-3, with 8 bases identical to TRBD2. The CDR3 extends over 15 amino acids. Germline values: CDR1 MNHEY, CDR2 SVGAGI. The J segment lost 0 bases and the V segment lost 6 bases, leaving 5 bases of the junction unmatched. The CDR3 loop reads CASSYSGKSTDTQYF. The CDR3 DNA reads TGTGCCAGCAGCTATAGCGGGAAGAGCACAGATACGCAGTATTTT.

Remarks on this clonotype: A junction boundary mismatches the germline segment, possibly from a read error. This chain uses TRBV7-3 with TRBJ1-6; 9 bases line up with TRBD1. The CDR3 has 15 residues. Germline-derived CDR1 and CDR2 are SGHTA and FQGTGA. The DNA of the CDR3 is TGTGCCAGCAGCTTAGGGACAGGGTATAGTTCACCCCTCCACTTT. Translating it yields CASSLGTGYSSPLHF.

V is TRBV15 and J is TRBJ1-2, with 9 bases aligning to TRBD1. The CDR3 covers 17 residues. V gave up 0 bases and J gave up 2 bases; unmatched junction bases: 7. Germline values: CDR1 LNHNV, CDR2 YYDKDF (reference sequence). CDR3 sequence reads: CATSRDGGQGINYGYTF. CDR3 nucleotide sequence: TGTGCCACCAGCAGAGATGGGGGACAGGGCATAAACTATGGCTACACCTTC.

V is TRBV10-3 and J is TRBJ1-4, with 9 bases aligning to TRBD1. The CDR3 has 12 residues. Germline lookup yields CDR1 ENHRY and CDR2 SYGVKD. Trimming at V came to 3 bases and at J to 15 bases, leaving 5 bases not matched to a gene. CDR3 protein: CAISEPDRGLFF. CDR3 DNA sequence: TGTGCCATCAGTGAACCGGACAGGGGATTGTTTTTT.

This clonotype has more than one count but fewer than ten. This chain connects TRBV12-3 or TRBV12-4 to TRBJ1-2, with TRBD1 identical over 10 bases. CDR3 size: 17 residues. V lost 6 bases to trimming and J lost 6 bases; unmatched junction nucleotides: 16. The CDR3 DNA is TGTGCCAGCAGCGAACCGGGACAGGGGTTAGATAGGGATGGCTACACCTTC. The encoded protein is CASSEPGQGLDRDGYTF.